Listed below are T cell receptor beta chains from one sample, sequenced in a study of CD8+CD57+ T cells in acquired aplastic anemia. Via MiXCR, TCRdb re-called the reads, giving one row per CDR3 protein. The table has around 180,000 distinct CDR3 sequences, about 60% seen once. Sequencing was done on a sample of sorted CD4+, CD8+, or CD8+CD57+ T cells (not recorded which) from PBMCs. The receptors stem from a human donor in good health. The CDR3 runs from the conserved cysteine through the conserved F or W. Fields, in order: J gene, D gene, V gene, clone size, CDR3 length, CDR3 protein, CDR3 DNA. D genes are given only for firm matches. The size field is filled for only some rows; it gives once, few, many or a size class.

>TRBJ2-2|TRBD1|TRBV2|NA|15
CAGRRTGENTGALFF
TGCGCCGGCAGGCGCACAGGGGAGAACACCGGGGCGCTGTTTTTT
>TRBJ2-1|NA|TRBV5-4|many|12
CASSQFGNEQFF
TGTGCCAGCAGTCAATTTGGCAATGAGCAGTTCTTC
>TRBJ1-2|NA|TRBV25-1|NA|10
CASRGHGYTF
TGTGCCAGCAGGGGTCATGGCTACACCTTC
>TRBJ1-2|NA|TRBV24-1|NA|13
CATSDAYTGGYTF
TGTGCCACCAGTGACGCATACACTGGCGGCTACACCTTC
>TRBJ1-1|NA|TRBV9|once|16
CASSVASGLVNTEAFF
TGTGCCAGCAGCGTAGCCAGCGGTTTGGTGAACACTGAAGCTTTCTTT
>TRBJ2-2|NA|TRBV20-1|NA|15
CSARPGLRFAGELFF
TGCAGTGCTAGGCCTGGACTACGTTTTGCCGGGGAGCTGTTTTTT
>TRBJ2-7|NA|TRBV30|many|13
CAWTQAEGREQYF
TGTGCCTGGACTCAAGCGGAAGGGCGCGAGCAGTACTTC
>TRBJ1-1|NA|TRBV10-3|NA|14
CAIRETTGKTEAFF
TGTGCCATCAGGGAAACGACAGGAAAGACTGAAGCTTTCTTT
>TRBJ2-7|TRBD1|TRBV7-3|few|15
CASSLRRQGRYEQYF
TGTGCCAGCAGCTTACGTCGACAGGGGCGGTACGAGCAGTACTTC
>TRBJ2-5|NA|TRBV12-3/TRBV12-4|NA|14
CASSPGVMMETQYF
TGTGCCAGCTCCCCTGGGGTTATGATGGAGACCCAGTACTTC
>TRBJ1-6|NA|TRBV7-2|NA|15
CASGEIGTAYSPLHF
TGTGCCAGCGGAGAGATTGGAACAGCTTATTCACCCCTCCACTTT
>TRBJ2-3|TRBD2|TRBV7-9|many|16
CASSLLGGTSTDTQYF
TGTGCCAGCAGCTTGCTGGGGGGGACTAGCACAGATACGCAGTATTTT